This T cell receptor beta chain derives from a study of vaccination effects on CD4 cells after COVID-19. The culture ran for approximately 10 days, and then CD4+ T cells were isolated. IL-2 medium supplanted half the medium on days 3 and 7. Germline values: CDR1 MNHEY, CDR2 SMNVEV (reference sequence). V gave up 4 bases and J gave up 1 base, with 11 bases separating them. There are 15 residues in the CDR3. Worth noting for this clone: Its antigen remains unknown.

Assay used: immunoSEQ multiplex PCR; TCRdb lists only in-frame clones, some missing. Here the sample spans under 40,000 clones, approximately 70% being singletons. Specimen: CD4+ T cells from PBMCs cultured without peptide, collected before COVID-19 vaccination. The sequence was collected from a human donor who received a COVID-19 vaccine. The rearrangement uses TRBV27 and TRBJ2-1; D uncertain. DNA of the CDR3: TGTGCCAGCAGTTGGACCCTCTATTCCTACAATGAGCAGTTCTTC. Protein sequence: CASSWTLYSYNEQFF.